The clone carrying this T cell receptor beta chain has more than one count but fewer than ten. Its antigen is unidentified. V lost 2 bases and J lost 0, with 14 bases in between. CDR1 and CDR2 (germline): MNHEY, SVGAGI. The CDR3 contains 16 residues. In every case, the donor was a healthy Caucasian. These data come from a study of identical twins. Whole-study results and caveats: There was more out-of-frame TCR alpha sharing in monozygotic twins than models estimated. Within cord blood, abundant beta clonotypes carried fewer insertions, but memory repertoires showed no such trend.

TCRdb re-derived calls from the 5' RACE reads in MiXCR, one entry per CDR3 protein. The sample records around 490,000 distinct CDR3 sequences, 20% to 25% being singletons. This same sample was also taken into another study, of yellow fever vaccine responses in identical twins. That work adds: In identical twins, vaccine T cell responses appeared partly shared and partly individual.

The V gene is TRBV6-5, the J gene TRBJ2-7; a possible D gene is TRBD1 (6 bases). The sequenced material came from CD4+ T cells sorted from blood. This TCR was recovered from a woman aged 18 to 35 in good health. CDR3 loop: CASSYGGQTSSYEQYF. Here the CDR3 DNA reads TGTGCCAGCAGTTACGGCGGACAGACGAGCTCCTACGAGCAGTACTTC.